This T cell receptor beta chain originates from a study of low-dose radiotherapy and immunotherapy resistance in tumors. First-strand cDNA used TRAV- and TRBV-specific primers, covering alpha and beta chains. TCR amplification ran approximately 22 PCR cycles using constant-region and V-primer adapter primers. TCRdb reprocessed the reads with MiXCR, giving one entry per CDR3 protein. Of under 40,000 distinct CDR3 sequences listed, 49% were seen once; the top ten hold 5% to 6%. Regarding time point: after trial treatment. Treatment noted: LDRT plus nivolumab, ipilimumab, low-dose cyclophosphamide and aspirin (RACIN trial). Donors, who were enrolled in a single-arm phase I dose-escalation trial, received nivolumab, ipilimumab, aspirin, low-dose cyclophosphamide and low-dose radiotherapy. Patients with advanced, tumor-infiltrating lymphocyte-negative solid tumors were eligible. CDR3 length: 18 residues. CDR1 and CDR2 (germline): MNHEY, SMNVEV (reference sequence). The ends lost 7 bases at V and 7 bases at J; junction bases unmatched: 15.

This chain joins TRBV27 and TRBJ2-1; 14 nucleotides line up with TRBD2. The material sequenced was PBMCs, taken after low-dose radiotherapy plus immunotherapy. This sequence was found in a male donor with gallbladder cancer. The CDR3 DNA is TGTGCCAGCATCCCCATCAAGGGGACTAGCGGGAGTAAGAATGAGCAGTTCTTC. Its translation: CASIPIKGTSGSKNEQFF.